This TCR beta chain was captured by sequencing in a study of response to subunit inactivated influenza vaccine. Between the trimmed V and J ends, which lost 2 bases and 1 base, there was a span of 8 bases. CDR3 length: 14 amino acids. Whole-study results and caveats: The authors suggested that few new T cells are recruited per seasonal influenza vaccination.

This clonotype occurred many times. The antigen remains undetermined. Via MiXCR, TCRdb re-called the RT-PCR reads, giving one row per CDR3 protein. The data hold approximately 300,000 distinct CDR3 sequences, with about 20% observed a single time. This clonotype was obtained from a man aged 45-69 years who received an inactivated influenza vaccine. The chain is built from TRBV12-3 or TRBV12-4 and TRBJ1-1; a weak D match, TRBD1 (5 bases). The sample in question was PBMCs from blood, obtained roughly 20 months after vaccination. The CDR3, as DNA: TGTGCCAGCAGTTTATTCGGACAGAACACTGAAGCTTTCTTT. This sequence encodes CASSLFGQNTEAFF.